Listed below are T cell receptor beta chains from one sample, sequenced in a study of tumor-infiltrating lymphocytes in localized non-small cell lung cancer. Assay used: immunoSEQ multiplex PCR; TCRdb lists only in-frame clones, some missing. The profile shows around 12,000 clones, roughly 67% of them singletons. The sample was lung tumor tissue. The receptors here all came from a human donor with non-small cell lung cancer. Both conserved end residues are part of each CDR3.

V gene	J gene	CDR3 protein
TRBV2	TRBJ1-1	CASSLDYRSNTEAFF
TRBV5-1	TRBJ2-5	CASSLGYRGLQSQETQYF
TRBV6-5	TRBJ1-5	CATRGGGDSQPQHF
TRBV7-2	TRBJ2-5	CASSPLLETQYF
TRBV7-9	TRBJ2-7	CASSRTSGGFYEQYF
TRBV4-1	TRBJ1-3	CASSRDGDGDTIYF
TRBV7-9	TRBJ2-3	CASSLAGGTDTQYF
TRBV5-4	TRBJ2-3	CASSLGGTGTDTQYF
TRBV11-2	TRBJ1-1	CASSLDLLLRKAFF
TRBV30	TRBJ1-2	CAWIPGQGAYGYTF
TRBV2	TRBJ1-6	CASSGQGAANSALHF
TRBV7-9	TRBJ2-1	CASSLEWTSEQFF
TRBV19	TRBJ1-5	CASSIGGQPQHF
TRBV5-1	TRBJ2-1	CASSWNSVTGPYNEQFF
TRBV20-1	TRBJ2-5	CSARGQETQYF
TRBV30	TRBJ1-2	CAWSSLGQTTGAAYGYTF
TRBV5-1	TRBJ2-7	CASSSGTGSNEQYF
TRBV5-1	TRBJ1-1	CASTPAGNTEAFF
TRBV11-1	TRBJ1-2	CASSLSTANYGYTF
TRBV15	TRBJ2-2	CATSPGAHTGELFF
TRBV6-5	TRBJ2-1	CASSPGRRVGEQFF
TRBV5-5	TRBJ2-5	CASSLVRETQYF
TRBV9	TRBJ1-2	CASSRDRGSLGYTF
TRBV5-1	TRBJ1-1	CASSLTGRNTEAFF
TRBV5-1	TRBJ2-1	CASSSLPSGSSYNEQFF
TRBV18	TRBJ1-4	CASSPFDPAGTPEKLFF
TRBV6-5	TRBJ1-1	CASSYQRDTEAFF
TRBV19	TRBJ1-1	CASSIDVGREAFF
TRBV6-5	TRBJ1-2	CASSNRDISYGYTF
TRBV18	TRBJ1-2	CASSQGQGVDGYTF
TRBV7-9	TRBJ2-2	CASSLQSGGELFF
TRBV30	TRBJ2-1	CAGSSTSAGYNEQFF
TRBV28	TRBJ1-1	CASILEEGRPEAFF
TRBV10-3	TRBJ2-7	CAISDSLSYEQYF
TRBV9	TRBJ2-1	CASSVGGLAAGRNEQFF
TRBV5-1	TRBJ1-4	CASSTGVVGEKLFF
TRBV6-6	TRBJ1-2	CASSYQGQGGYTF
TRBV5-6	TRBJ2-1	CASSYPFAGGSYNEQFF
TRBV4-1	TRBJ2-5	CASSQRKDRTQYF
TRBV30	TRBJ1-1	CAWSVQGTGSAEAFF
TRBV14	TRBJ1-6	CASSDTGKYNSPLHF
TRBV9	TRBJ1-2	CASSLGWNYGYTF
TRBV5-1	TRBJ1-2	CASSLEPGAYGYTF
TRBV12-5	TRBJ2-5	CASGLGGLAEGETQYF
TRBV30	TRBJ1-5	CAWSNRGNQPQHF
TRBV28	TRBJ2-7	CASSRSGVPVDEQYF
TRBV20-1	TRBJ1-4	CSAGGNEKLFF
TRBV18	TRBJ1-4	CASSPSASPNEKLFF
TRBV7-2	TRBJ2-3	CASSPVAGRTDTQYF
TRBV7-2	TRBJ1-5	CASSLLGGWTNQPQHF
TRBV7-2	TRBJ2-7	CASSSSGWGRNEQYF
TRBV12-1	TRBJ2-3	CASSLVTSDGTDTQYF
TRBV11-2	TRBJ1-5	CASSLVPNNQPQHF